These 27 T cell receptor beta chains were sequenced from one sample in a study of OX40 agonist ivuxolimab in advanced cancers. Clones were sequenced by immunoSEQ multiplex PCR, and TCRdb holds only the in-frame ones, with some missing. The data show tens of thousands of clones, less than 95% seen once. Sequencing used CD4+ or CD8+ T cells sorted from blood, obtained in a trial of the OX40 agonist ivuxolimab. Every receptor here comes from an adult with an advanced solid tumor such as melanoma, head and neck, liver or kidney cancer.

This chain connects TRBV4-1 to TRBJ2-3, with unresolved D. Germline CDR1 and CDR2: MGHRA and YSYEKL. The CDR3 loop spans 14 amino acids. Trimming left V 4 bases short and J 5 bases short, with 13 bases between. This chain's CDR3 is CASSLVFFGDTQYF. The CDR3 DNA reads TGCGCCAGCAGCCTTGTTTTTTTCGGAGATACGCAGTATTTT.

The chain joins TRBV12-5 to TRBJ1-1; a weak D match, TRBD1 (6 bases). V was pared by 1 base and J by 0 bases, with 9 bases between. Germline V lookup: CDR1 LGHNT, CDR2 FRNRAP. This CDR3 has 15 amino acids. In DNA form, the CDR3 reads TGTGCTAGTGGTTTGGCCGAGGGGGTGAACACTGAAGCTTTCTTT. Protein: CASGLAEGVNTEAFF.

Here the CDR3 reads CASSLWATGTGPYEQYF. CDR3 DNA: TGTGCCAGCAGCTTATGGGCCACCGGGACGGGGCCCTACGAGCAGTACTTC. The chain links TRBV11-2 to TRBJ2-7; D is perhaps TRBD1 or TRBD2 (5 bases each). This CDR3 is 17 amino acids long. The germline V gene encodes CDR1 SGHAT and CDR2 FQNNGV. Trimming took 2 bases from V and 2 from J, leaving 19 bases between them.

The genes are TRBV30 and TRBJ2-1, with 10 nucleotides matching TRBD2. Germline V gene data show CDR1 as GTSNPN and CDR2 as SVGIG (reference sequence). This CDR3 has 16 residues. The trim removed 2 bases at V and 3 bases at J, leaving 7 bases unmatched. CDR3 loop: CAWSKSGGALYNEQFF. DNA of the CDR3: TGTGCCTGGAGTAAGAGCGGGGGGGCTCTCTACAATGAGCAGTTCTTC.

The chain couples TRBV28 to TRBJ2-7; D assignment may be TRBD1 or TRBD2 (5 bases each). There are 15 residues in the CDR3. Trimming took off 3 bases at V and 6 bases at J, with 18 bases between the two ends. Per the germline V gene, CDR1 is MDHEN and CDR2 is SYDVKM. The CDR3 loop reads CASSFVGDGRGEQYF. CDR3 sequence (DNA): TGTGCCAGCAGTTTCGTAGGGGACGGGCGAGGCGAGCAGTACTTC. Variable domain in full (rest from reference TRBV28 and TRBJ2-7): DVKVTQSSRYLVKRTGEKVFLECVQDMDHENMFWYRQDPGLGLRLIYFSYDVKMKEKGDIPEGYSVSREKKERFSLILESASTNQTSMYLCASSFVGDGRGEQYFGPGTRLTVT.

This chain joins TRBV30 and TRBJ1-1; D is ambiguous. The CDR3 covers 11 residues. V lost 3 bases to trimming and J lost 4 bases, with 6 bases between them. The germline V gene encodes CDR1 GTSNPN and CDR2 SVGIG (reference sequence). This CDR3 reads CAWSAVTEAFF. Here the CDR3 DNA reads TGTGCCTGGAGCGCCGTCACTGAAGCTTTCTTT. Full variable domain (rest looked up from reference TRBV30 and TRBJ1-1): SQTIHQWPATLVQPVGSPLSLECTVEGTSNPNLYWYRQAAGRGLQLLFYSVGIGQISSEVPQNLSASRPQDRQFILSSKKLLLSDSGFYLCAWSAVTEAFFGQGTRLTVV.

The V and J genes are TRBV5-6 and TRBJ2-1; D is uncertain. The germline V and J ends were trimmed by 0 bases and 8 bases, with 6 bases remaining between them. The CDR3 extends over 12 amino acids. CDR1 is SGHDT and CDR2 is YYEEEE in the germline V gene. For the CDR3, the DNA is TGTGCCAGCAGCTTGGGGCGCGATGAGCAGTTCTTC. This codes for CASSLGRDEQFF.

The DNA of the CDR3 is TGTGCCAGCAGCGCTCATCAACTAGGGACAGATACGCAGTATTTT. As protein: CASSAHQLGTDTQYF. The chain recombines TRBV9 with TRBJ2-3; tentative D call: TRBD2 (5 bases). With 3 bases removed from V and 3 bases from J, the gap between germline ends came to 14 bases. Germline V gene data show CDR1 as SGDLS and CDR2 as YYNGEE. This CDR3 has 15 residues.

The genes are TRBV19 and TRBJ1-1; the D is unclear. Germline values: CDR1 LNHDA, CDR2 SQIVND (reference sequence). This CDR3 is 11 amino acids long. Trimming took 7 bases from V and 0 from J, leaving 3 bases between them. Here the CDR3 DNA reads TGTGCCAGTAACCTGAACACTGAAGCTTTCTTT. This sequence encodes CASNLNTEAFF.

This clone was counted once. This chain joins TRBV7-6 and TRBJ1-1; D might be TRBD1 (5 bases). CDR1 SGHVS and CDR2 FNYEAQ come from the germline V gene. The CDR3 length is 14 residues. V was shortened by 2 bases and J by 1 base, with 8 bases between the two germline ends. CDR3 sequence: CASSLKGQNTEAFF. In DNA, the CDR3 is TGTGCCAGCAGCTTAAAAGGACAGAACACTGAAGCTTTCTTT.

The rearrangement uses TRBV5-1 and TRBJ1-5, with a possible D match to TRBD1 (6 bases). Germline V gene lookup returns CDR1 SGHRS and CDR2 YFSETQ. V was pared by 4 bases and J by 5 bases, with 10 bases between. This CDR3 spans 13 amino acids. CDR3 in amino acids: CASSQGHYQPQHF. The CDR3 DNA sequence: TGCGCCAGCAGCCAGGGACATTATCAGCCCCAGCATTTT.

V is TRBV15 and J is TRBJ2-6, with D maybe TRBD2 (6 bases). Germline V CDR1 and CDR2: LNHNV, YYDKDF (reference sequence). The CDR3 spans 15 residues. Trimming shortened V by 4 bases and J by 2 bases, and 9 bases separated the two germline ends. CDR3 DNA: TGTGCCACCAGCAAGGAGGGAACTGGGGCCAACGTCCTGACTTTC. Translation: CATSKEGTGANVLTF.

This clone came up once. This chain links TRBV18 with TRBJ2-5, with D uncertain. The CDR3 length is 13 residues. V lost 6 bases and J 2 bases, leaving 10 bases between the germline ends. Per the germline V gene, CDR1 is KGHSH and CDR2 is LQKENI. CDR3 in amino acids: CASSQFLQETQYF. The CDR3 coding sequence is TGTGCCAGCTCGCAGTTTCTACAAGAGACCCAGTACTTC. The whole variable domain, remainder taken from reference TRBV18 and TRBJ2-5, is NAGVMQNPRHLVRRRGQEARLRCSPMKGHSHVYWYRQLPEEGLKFMVYLQKENIIDESGMPKERFSAEFPKEGPSILRIQQVVRGDSAAYFCASSQFLQETQYFGPGTRLLVL.

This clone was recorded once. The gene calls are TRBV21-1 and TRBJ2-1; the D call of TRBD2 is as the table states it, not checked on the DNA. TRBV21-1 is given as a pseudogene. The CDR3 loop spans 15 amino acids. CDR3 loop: CASSNLAGPYNEQFF. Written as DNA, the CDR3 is TGTGCCAGCAGCAACCTAGCGGGACCCTACAATGAGCAGTTCTTC.

For the CDR3, the DNA is TGCGCCAGCAGCTTGAATGACTACGAGCAGTACTTC. Its protein is CASSLNDYEQYF. The chain carries TRBV5-1 and TRBJ2-7, with unresolved D. CDR1 is SGHRS, CDR2 YFSETQ, per germline. The CDR3 extends over 12 amino acids. The V gene lost 1 base and the J gene lost 3 bases, with 5 bases spanning the gap.

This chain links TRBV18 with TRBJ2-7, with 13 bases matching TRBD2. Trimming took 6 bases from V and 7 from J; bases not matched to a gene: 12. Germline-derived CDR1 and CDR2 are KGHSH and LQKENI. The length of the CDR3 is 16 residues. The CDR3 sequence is CASSHWGLAGPLEQYF. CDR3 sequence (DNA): TGTGCCAGCTCCCATTGGGGACTAGCGGGACCATTGGAGCAGTACTTC.

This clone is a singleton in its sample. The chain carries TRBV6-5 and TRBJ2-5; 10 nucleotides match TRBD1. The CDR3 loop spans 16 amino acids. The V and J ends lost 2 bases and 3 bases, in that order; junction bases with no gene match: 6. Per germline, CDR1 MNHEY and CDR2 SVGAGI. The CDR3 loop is CASSYTSGTGEETQYF. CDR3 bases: TGTGCCAGCAGTTACACCTCAGGGACAGGGGAAGAGACCCAGTACTTC.

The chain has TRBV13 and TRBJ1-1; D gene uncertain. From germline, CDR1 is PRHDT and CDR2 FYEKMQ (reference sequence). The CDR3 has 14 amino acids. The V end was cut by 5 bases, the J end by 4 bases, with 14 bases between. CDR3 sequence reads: CASSPWTQGTEAFF. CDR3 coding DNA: TGTGCCAGCAGCCCCTGGACCCAAGGCACTGAAGCTTTCTTT. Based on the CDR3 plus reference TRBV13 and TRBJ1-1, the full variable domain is AAGVIQSPRHLIKEKRETATLKCYPIPRHDTVYWYQQGPGQDPQFLISFYEKMQSDKGSIPDRFSAQQFSDYHSELNMSSLELGDSALYFCASSPWTQGTEAFFGQGTRLTVV.

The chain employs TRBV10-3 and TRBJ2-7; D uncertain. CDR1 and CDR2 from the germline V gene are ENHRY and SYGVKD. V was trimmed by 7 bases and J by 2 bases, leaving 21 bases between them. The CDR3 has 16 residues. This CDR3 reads CAITADRGQPTYEQYF. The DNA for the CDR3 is TGTGCCATCACGGCGGACCGCGGCCAGCCCACCTACGAGCAGTACTTC.

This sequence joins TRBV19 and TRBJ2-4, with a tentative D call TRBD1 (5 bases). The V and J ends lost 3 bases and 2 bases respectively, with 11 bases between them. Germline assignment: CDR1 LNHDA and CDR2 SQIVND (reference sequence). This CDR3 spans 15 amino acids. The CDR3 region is CASSMMAGPKNIQYF. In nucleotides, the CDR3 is TGTGCCAGTAGTATGATGGCAGGGCCCAAAAACATTCAGTACTTC.

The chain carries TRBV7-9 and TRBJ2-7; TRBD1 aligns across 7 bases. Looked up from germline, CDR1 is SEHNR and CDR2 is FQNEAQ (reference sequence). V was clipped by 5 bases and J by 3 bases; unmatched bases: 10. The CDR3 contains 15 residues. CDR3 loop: CASSPPRQGGYEQYF. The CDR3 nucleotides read TGTGCCAGCAGCCCCCCCCGACAGGGTGGCTACGAGCAGTACTTC.

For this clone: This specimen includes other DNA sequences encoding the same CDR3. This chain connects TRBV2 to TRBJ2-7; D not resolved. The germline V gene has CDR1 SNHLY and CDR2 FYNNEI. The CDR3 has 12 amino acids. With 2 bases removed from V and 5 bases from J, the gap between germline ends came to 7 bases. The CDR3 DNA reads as TGTGCCAGCAGTGAAAGGTCCCACGAGCAGTACTTC. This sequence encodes CASSERSHEQYF.

The CDR3 loop is CASSLLQELAGEETQYF. In DNA form, the CDR3 reads TGTGCCAGCTCACTACTCCAGGAGCTAGCGGGAGAAGAGACCCAGTACTTC. This chain uses TRBV18 with TRBJ2-5; 10 bases match TRBD2. The CDR3 consists of 17 residues. Trimming cost V 4 bases and J 3 bases; bases outside gene matches: 11. The V gene's germline CDR1 is KGHSH and CDR2 LQKENI.

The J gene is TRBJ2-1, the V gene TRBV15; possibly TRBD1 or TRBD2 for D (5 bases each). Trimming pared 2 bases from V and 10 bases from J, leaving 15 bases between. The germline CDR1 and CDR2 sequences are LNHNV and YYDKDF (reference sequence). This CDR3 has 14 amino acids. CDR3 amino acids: CATSRTGTPAEQFF. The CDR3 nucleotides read TGTGCCACCAGCAGAACCGGGACCCCCGCGGAGCAGTTCTTC.

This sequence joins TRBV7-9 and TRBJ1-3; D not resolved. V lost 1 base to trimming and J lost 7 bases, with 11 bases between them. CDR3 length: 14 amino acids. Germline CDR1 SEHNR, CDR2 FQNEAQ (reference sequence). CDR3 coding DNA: TGTGCCAGCAGCTTAGTTGCTGAGGATAACACCATATATTTT. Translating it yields CASSLVAEDNTIYF.

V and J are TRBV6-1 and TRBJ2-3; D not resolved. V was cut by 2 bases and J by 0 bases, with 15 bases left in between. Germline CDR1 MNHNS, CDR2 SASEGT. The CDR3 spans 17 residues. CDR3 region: CASSEPPGLVSTDTQYF. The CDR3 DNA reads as TGTGCCAGCAGTGAACCCCCGGGCCTCGTTAGCACAGATACGCAGTATTTT.

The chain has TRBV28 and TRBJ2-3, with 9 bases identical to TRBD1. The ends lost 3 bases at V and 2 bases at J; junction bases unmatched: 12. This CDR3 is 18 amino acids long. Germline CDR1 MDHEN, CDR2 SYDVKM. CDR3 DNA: TGTGCCAGCAGTTTGCTAAAGGGACAGGGTGGATTCACAGATACGCAGTATTTT. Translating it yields CASSLLKGQGGFTDTQYF.